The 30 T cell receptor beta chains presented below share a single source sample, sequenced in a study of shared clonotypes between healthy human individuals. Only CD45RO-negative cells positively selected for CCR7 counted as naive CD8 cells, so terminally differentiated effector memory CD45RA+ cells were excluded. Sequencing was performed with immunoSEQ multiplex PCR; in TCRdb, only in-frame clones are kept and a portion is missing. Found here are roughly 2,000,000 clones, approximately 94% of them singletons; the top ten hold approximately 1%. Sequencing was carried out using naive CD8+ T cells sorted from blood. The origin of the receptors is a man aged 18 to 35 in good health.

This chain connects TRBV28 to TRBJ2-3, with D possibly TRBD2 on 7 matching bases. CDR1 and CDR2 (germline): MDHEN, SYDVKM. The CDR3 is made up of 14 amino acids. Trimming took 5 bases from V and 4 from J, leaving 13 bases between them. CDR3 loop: CASSVRGGADTQYF. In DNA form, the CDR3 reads TGTGCCAGCAGTGTTAGGGGGGGGGCAGATACGCAGTATTTT.

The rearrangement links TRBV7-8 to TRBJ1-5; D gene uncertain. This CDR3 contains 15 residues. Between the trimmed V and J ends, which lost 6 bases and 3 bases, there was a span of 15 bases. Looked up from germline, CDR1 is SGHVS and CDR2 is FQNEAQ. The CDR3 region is CASSDLRSDNQPQHF. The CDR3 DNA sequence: TGTGCCAGCAGTGATCTGCGTTCGGACAATCAGCCCCAGCATTTT.

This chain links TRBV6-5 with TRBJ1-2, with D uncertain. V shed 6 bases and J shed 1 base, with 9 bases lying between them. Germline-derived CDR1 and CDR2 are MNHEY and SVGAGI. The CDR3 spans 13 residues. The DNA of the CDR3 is TGTGCCAGCAGCCAACTGATTAACTATGGCTACACCTTC. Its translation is CASSQLINYGYTF.

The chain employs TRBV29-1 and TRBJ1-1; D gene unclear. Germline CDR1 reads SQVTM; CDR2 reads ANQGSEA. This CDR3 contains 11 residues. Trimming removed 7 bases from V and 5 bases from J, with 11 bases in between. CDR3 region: CSGVPGTEAFF. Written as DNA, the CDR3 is TGCAGCGGGGTACCCGGGACTGAAGCTTTCTTT. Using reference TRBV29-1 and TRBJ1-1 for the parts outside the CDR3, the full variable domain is SAVISQKPSRDICQRGTSLTIQCQVDSQVTMMFWYRQQPGQSLTLIATANQGSEATYESGFVIDKFPISRPNLTFSTLTVSNMSPEDSSIYLCSGVPGTEAFFGQGTRLTVV.

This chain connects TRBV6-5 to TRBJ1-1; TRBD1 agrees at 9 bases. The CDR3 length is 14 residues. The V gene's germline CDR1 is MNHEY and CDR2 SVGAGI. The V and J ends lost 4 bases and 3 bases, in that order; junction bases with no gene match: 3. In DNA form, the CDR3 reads TGTGCCAGCAGTTTCCGGGACAGGGACACTGAAGCTTTCTTT. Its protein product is CASSFRDRDTEAFF.

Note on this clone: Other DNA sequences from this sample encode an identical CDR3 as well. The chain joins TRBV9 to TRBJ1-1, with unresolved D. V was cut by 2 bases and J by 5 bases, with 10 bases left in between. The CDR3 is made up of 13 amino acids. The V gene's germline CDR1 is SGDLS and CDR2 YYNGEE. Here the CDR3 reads CASSVGVETEAFF. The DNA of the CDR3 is TGTGCCAGCAGCGTTGGGGTCGAGACTGAAGCTTTCTTT. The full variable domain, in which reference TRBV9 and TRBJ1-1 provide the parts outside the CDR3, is DSGVTQTPKHLITATGQRVTLRCSPRSGDLSVYWYQQSLDQGLQFLIQYYNGEERAKGNILERFSAQQFPDLHSELNLSSLELGDSALYFCASSVGVETEAFFGQGTRLTVV.

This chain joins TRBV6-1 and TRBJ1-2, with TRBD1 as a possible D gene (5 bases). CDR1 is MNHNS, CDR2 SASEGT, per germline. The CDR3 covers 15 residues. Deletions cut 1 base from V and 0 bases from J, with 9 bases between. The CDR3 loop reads CASSEVGTPNYGYTF. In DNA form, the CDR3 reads TGTGCCAGCAGTGAAGTGGGGACTCCTAACTATGGCTACACCTTC.

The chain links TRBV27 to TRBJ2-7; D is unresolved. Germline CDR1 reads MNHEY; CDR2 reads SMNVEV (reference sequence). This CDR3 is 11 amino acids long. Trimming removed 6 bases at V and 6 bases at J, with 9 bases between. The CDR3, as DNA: TGTGCCAGCAGGGGCCCGGGCGAGCAGTACTTC. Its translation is CASRGPGEQYF.

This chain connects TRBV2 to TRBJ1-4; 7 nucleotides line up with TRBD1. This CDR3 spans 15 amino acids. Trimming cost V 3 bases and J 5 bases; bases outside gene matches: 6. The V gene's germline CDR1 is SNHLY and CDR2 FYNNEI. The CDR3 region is CASSDPGQLNEKLFF. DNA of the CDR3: TGTGCCAGCAGTGACCCGGGACAGTTGAATGAAAAACTGTTTTTT.

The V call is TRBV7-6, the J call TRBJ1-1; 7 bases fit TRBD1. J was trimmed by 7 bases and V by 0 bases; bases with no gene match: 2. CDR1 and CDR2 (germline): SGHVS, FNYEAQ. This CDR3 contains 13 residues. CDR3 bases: TGTGCCAGCAGCTTAGCAGGGGGCAATGAAGCTTTCTTT. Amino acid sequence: CASSLAGGNEAFF.

The CDR3 region has the DNA TGTGCCAGCAGCTTTGAGGGCCACGAGCAGTACTTC. This encodes CASSFEGHEQYF. The chain carries TRBV11-2 and TRBJ2-7; tentative D call: TRBD2 (5 bases). This CDR3 has 12 amino acids. The germline V gene has CDR1 SGHAT and CDR2 FQNNGV. V was shortened by 3 bases and J by 5 bases, with 8 bases between the two germline ends.

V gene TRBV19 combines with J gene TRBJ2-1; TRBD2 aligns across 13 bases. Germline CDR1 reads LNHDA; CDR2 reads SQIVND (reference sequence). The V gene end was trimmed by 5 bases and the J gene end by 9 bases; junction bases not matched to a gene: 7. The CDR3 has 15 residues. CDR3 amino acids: CASSSPGTSGTEQFF. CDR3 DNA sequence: TGTGCCAGTAGTTCCCCCGGGACTAGCGGGACTGAGCAGTTCTTC.

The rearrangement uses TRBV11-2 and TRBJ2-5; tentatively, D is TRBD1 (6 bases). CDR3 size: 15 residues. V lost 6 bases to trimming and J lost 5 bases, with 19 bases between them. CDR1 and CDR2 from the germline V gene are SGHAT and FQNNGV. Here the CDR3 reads CASRDTGMGSETQYF. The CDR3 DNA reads TGTGCCAGCAGGGATACAGGGATGGGGTCCGAGACCCAGTACTTC.

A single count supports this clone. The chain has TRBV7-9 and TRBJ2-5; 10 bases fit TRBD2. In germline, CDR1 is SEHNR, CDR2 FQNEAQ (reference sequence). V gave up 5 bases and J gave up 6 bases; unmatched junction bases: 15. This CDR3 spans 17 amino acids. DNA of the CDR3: TGTGCCAGCAGCCCCCCCCCGGGACTAGCGATGACGCAGACCCAGTACTTC. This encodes CASSPPPGLAMTQTQYF.

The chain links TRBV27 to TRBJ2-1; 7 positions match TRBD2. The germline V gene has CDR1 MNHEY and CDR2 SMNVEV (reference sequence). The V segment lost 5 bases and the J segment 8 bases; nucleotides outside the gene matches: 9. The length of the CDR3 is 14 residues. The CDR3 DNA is TGTGCCAGCAGTAGCGGGACTGGGGTGGATGAGCAGTTCTTC. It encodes CASSSGTGVDEQFF.

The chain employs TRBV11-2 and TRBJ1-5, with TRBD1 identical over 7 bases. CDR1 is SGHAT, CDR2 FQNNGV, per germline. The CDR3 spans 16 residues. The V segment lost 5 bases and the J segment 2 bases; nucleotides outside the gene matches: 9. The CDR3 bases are TGTGCCAGCAGCCGCGGGTCCGGGACAGGCAATCAGCCCCAGCATTTT. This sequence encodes CASSRGSGTGNQPQHF.

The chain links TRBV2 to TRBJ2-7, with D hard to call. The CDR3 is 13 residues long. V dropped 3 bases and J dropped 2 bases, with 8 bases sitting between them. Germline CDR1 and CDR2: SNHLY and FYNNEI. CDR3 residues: CASSEFPPYEQYF. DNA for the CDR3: TGTGCCAGCAGTGAGTTCCCACCCTACGAGCAGTACTTC.

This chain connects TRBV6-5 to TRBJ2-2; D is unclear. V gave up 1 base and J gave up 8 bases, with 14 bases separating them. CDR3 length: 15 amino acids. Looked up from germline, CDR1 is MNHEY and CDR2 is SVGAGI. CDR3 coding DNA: TGTGCCAGCAGTTACTGGTCACCGAACCCGGGGGAGCTGTTTTTT. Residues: CASSYWSPNPGELFF.

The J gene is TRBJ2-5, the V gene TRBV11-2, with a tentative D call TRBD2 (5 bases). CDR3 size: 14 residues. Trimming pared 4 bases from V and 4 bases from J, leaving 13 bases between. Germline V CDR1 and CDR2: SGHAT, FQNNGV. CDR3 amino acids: CASSSSPGRETQYF. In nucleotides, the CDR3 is TGTGCCAGCAGCTCTTCCCCGGGAAGAGAGACCCAGTACTTC.

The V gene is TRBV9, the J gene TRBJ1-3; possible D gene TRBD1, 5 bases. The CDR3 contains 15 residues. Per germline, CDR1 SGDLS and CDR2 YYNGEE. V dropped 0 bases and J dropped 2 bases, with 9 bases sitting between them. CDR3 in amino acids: CASSVALGAGNTIYF. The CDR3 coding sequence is TGTGCCAGCAGCGTAGCTTTGGGGGCTGGAAACACCATATATTTT.

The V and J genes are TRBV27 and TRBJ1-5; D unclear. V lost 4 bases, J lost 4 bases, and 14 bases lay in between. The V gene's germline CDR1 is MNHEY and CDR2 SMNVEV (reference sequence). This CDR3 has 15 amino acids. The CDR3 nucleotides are TGTGCCAGCAGTTCCCAATATGAGCCAAATCAGCCCCAGCATTTT. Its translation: CASSSQYEPNQPQHF.

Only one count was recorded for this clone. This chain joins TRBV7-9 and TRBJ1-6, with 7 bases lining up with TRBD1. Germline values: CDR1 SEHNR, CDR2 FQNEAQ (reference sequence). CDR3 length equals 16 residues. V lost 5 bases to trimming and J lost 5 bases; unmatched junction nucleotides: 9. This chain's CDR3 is CASSPRTGRDNSPLHF. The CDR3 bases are TGTGCCAGCAGCCCTAGGACAGGTCGAGATAATTCACCCCTCCACTTT.

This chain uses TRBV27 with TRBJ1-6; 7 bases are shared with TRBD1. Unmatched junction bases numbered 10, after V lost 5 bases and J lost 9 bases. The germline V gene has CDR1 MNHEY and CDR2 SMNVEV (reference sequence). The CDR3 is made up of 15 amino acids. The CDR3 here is CASSTGEVWSSPLHF. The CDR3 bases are TGTGCCAGCAGTACAGGGGAAGTATGGAGTTCACCCCTCCACTTT.

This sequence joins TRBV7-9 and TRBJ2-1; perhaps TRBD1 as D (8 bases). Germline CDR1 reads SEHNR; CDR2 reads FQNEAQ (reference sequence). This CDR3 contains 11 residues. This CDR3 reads CSDRGGNEQFF. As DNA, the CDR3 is TGTTCCGACAGGGGAGGGAATGAGCAGTTCTTC.

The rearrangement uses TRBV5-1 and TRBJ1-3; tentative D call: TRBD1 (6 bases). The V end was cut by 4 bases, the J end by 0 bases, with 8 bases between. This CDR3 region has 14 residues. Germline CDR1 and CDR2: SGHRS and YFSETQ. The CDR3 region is CASSRDISGNTIYF. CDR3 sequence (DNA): TGCGCCAGCAGCCGGGACATCTCTGGAAACACCATATATTTT.

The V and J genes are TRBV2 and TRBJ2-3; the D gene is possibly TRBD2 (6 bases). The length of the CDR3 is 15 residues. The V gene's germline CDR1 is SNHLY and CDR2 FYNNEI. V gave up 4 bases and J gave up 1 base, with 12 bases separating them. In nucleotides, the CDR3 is TGTGCCAGCAGTGTATCGGGGGAGGGCACAGATACGCAGTATTTT. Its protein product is CASSVSGEGTDTQYF.

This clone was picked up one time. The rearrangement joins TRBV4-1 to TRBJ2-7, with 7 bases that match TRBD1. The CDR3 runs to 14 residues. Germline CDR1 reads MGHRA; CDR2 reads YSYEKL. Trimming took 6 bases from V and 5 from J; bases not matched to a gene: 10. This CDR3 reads CASSYRLQGNEQYF. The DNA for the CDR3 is TGCGCCAGCAGTTACCGGCTACAGGGGAACGAGCAGTACTTC.

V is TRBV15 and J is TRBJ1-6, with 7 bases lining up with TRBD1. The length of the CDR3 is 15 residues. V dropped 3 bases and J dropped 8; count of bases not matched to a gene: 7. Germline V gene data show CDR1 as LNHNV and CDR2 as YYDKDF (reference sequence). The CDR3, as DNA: TGTGCCACCAGCAGCGGGACAGCGGGAGATTCACCCCTCCACTTT. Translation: CATSSGTAGDSPLHF.

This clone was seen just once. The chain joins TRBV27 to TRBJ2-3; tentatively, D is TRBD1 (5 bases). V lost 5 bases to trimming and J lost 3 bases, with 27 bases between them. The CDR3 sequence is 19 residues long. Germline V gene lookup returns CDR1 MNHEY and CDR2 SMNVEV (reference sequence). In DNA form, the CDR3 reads TGTGCCAGCAGTCCATACCCCCCGGTGGCAGGGTTTATAACAGATACGCAGTATTTT. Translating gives CASSPYPPVAGFITDTQYF.

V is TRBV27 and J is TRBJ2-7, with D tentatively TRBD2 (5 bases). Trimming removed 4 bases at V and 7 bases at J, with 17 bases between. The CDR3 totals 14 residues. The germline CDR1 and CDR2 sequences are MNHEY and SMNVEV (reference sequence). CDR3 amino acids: CASSSFLTPGEQYF. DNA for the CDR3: TGTGCCAGCAGTTCCTTCCTAACCCCGGGAGAGCAGTACTTC.